What follows are 28 T cell receptor beta chains derived from one specimen sequenced in a study of blood T cell repertoires in COVID-19. Assay used: immunoSEQ multiplex PCR; TCRdb lists only in-frame clones, some missing. The sample contains around 250,000 clones, around 87% of which appear only once. Material for sequencing was PBMCs or T cells enriched from blood (not recorded which). These receptors came from a woman in her 50s who had recovered from COVID-19.

The V gene is TRBV5-1, the J gene TRBJ2-2, with 8 bases that match TRBD2. The germline V gene encodes CDR1 SGHRS and CDR2 YFSETQ. This CDR3 has 15 amino acids. The V gene end was trimmed by 6 bases and the J gene end by 5 bases; junction bases not matched to a gene: 9. CDR3 in DNA: TGCGCCAGCAATTCGGGGGGGAGAGCTACCGGGGAGCTGTTTTTT. Its translation: CASNSGGRATGELFF.

This chain joins TRBV5-1 and TRBJ1-2; 8 bases are a match to TRBD1. The CDR3 has 14 residues. Germline CDR1 is SGHRS and CDR2 is YFSETQ. V shed 4 bases and J 4 bases; nucleotides not matched to a gene: 6. CDR3 residues: CASSTGGQGYGYTF. CDR3 DNA sequence: TGCGCCAGCAGCACCGGTGGACAGGGCTATGGCTACACCTTC.

In this sample, this clone turned up once. CDR3 nucleotides: TGTGCCAGCGGGAAGACAGGGAAGGGTAATGAAAAACTGTTTTTT. Its translation: CASGKTGKGNEKLFF. The V gene is TRBV2, the J gene TRBJ1-4; 7 positions agree with TRBD1. With 8 bases clipped from V and 4 bases from J, the junction kept 10 bases outside the gene matches. Germline assignment: CDR1 SNHLY and CDR2 FYNNEI. This CDR3 contains 15 residues.

This chain links TRBV29-1 with TRBJ2-7, with D maybe TRBD1 (5 bases). The V gene lost 6 bases and the J gene lost 6 bases, with 15 bases spanning the gap. The germline V gene encodes CDR1 SQVTM and CDR2 ANQGSEA. CDR3 length: 12 amino acids. The CDR3, as DNA: TGCAGCGTCCTCCGCTATGGGGCCGAGCAGTACTTC. Translated, it gives CSVLRYGAEQYF.

CDR3 region: CASSLGTGQYGYTF. The CDR3 region has the DNA TGTGCCAGCAGTCTCGGGACAGGACAATATGGCTACACCTTC. The chain has TRBV28 and TRBJ1-2, with 8 nucleotides matching TRBD1. The CDR3 runs to 14 residues. Trimming took 5 bases from V and 5 from J; bases not matched to a gene: 7. Germline CDR1 reads MDHEN; CDR2 reads SYDVKM.

This clone is a singleton in its sample. CDR3 residues: CASSEVLAGAGGTDTQYF. CDR3 coding DNA: TGTGCCAGCAGTGAAGTGCTAGCGGGAGCGGGGGGCACAGATACGCAGTATTTT. The rearrangement uses TRBV6-1 and TRBJ2-3; 10 nucleotides align to TRBD2. Germline CDR1 is MNHNS and CDR2 is SASEGT. The CDR3 runs 18 residues. After removal of 1 base from V and 1 base from J, the junction contained 8 bases not matched to a gene.

The V call is TRBV9, the J call TRBJ2-5; 8 nucleotides line up with TRBD2. This CDR3 spans 16 amino acids. The J segment lost 4 bases and the V segment lost 1 base, leaving 9 bases of the junction unmatched. CDR1 and CDR2 (germline): SGDLS, YYNGEE. The DNA of the CDR3 is TGTGCCAGCAGCGTATCGGGCGGGAGGATGGGAGAGACCCAGTACTTC. Translation gives CASSVSGGRMGETQYF.

This clone was counted only a few times. The rearrangement uses TRBV10-3 and TRBJ2-1; 10 positions agree with TRBD2. J was trimmed by 4 bases and V by 2 bases; bases with no gene match: 5. The CDR3 has 16 amino acids. Germline V lookup: CDR1 ENHRY, CDR2 SYGVKD. This chain's CDR3 is CAISEGSGRVYNEQFF. The CDR3 region has the DNA TGTGCCATCAGTGAGGGAAGCGGGAGGGTATACAATGAGCAGTTCTTC.

The V call is TRBV6-5, the J call TRBJ1-1, with D tentatively TRBD1 (6 bases). This CDR3 contains 13 residues. V gave up 6 bases and J gave up 6 bases, with 14 bases separating them. Looked up from germline, CDR1 is MNHEY and CDR2 is SVGAGI. CDR3 bases: TGTGCCAGCAGCGCTACAGGGTGGCCTGAAGCTTTCTTT. Amino acids: CASSATGWPEAFF.

V gene TRBV28 combines with J gene TRBJ1-1, with a tentative D call TRBD1 (6 bases). Germline-derived CDR1 and CDR2 are MDHEN and SYDVKM. Trimming pared 6 bases from V and 7 bases from J, leaving 18 bases between. CDR3 size: 14 residues. Here the CDR3 DNA reads TGTGCCAGCAGCCCCCCCGGGACACAGCTTGAAGCTTTCTTT. This sequence encodes CASSPPGTQLEAFF.

This chain connects TRBV6-6 to TRBJ1-1, with TRBD1 as a possible D gene (5 bases). The length of the CDR3 is 13 residues. Trimming stripped 2 bases from V and 8 bases from J, with 12 bases between. Germline CDR1 is MNHNY and CDR2 is SVGAGI (reference sequence). The CDR3, as DNA: TGTGCCAGCAGTTACGCGGGGGGGGTGGAAGCTTTCTTT. This codes for CASSYAGGVEAFF.

This clone was picked up one time. The chain has TRBV10-3 and TRBJ1-1; 9 nucleotides match TRBD1. CDR3 length: 14 residues. V was clipped by 4 bases and J by 3 bases; unmatched bases: 3. Germline loops: CDR1 ENHRY, CDR2 SYGVKD. The CDR3 region has the DNA TGTGCCATCAGTGTACAGGGGGCGGACACTGAAGCTTTCTTT. Amino acid sequence: CAISVQGADTEAFF.

The chain recombines TRBV30 with TRBJ1-6; a possible D gene is TRBD1 (5 bases). The CDR3 has 14 residues. The V end lost 1 base, the J end lost 10 bases, and 14 bases lay between the germline ends. Per germline, CDR1 GTSNPN and CDR2 SVGIG (reference sequence). The CDR3 DNA reads TGTGCCTGGAGTGAGGGCAGGGAGGGATCACCCCTCCACTTT. Residues: CAWSEGREGSPLHF.

The V and J genes are TRBV19 and TRBJ2-1; 9 bases align to TRBD2. Trimming at V came to 6 bases and at J to 5 bases, leaving 5 bases not matched to a gene. This CDR3 contains 14 residues. The germline V gene has CDR1 LNHDA and CDR2 SQIVND (reference sequence). The CDR3 DNA sequence: TGTGCCAGTAGCCGACTAGCGGCTAACAATGAGCAGTTCTTC. It is translated as CASSRLAANNEQFF.

The chain combines TRBV5-8 with TRBJ2-5; 11 bases align to TRBD2. Trimming removed 4 bases from V and 1 base from J; junction bases left unmatched: 3. CDR1 and CDR2 from the germline V gene are SGHTS and YDEGEE. CDR3 length equals 15 residues. CDR3: CASSPGLAGQETQYF. The DNA of the CDR3 is TGTGCCAGCAGCCCCGGACTAGCGGGCCAAGAGACCCAGTACTTC.

The chain recombines TRBV7-3 with TRBJ2-5, with 15 bases that match TRBD2. Germline V gene lookup returns CDR1 SGHTA and CDR2 FQGTGA. V was clipped by 5 bases and J by 4 bases; unmatched bases: 11. The CDR3 totals 18 residues. DNA for the CDR3: TGTGCCAGCAGCCCCCTGGGACTAGCGGGAGGCCCGCGAGAGACCCAGTACTTC. Protein sequence: CASSPLGLAGGPRETQYF.

This CDR3 reads CASSGGLALHF. In DNA form, the CDR3 reads TGTGCCAGCTCGGGGGGATTGGCCCTCCACTTT. The chain joins TRBV28 to TRBJ1-6; maybe TRBD1 (5 bases). The CDR3 has 11 amino acids. Per the germline V gene, CDR1 is MDHEN and CDR2 is SYDVKM. V dropped 8 bases and J dropped 14 bases, with 13 bases sitting between them.

The rearrangement uses TRBV28 and TRBJ1-5, with 7 bases that match TRBD1. Germline CDR1 and CDR2: MDHEN and SYDVKM. V lost 8 bases, J lost 2 bases, and 15 bases stayed unmatched. This CDR3 has 17 amino acids. CDR3 amino acids: CASGDRPRRRGNQPQHF. CDR3 coding DNA: TGTGCCAGCGGGGACAGACCTAGGAGGAGAGGCAATCAGCCCCAGCATTTT.

The V gene is TRBV5-6, the J gene TRBJ2-1; 8 positions match TRBD1. The ends lost 2 bases at V and 1 base at J; junction bases unmatched: 2. The CDR3 is made up of 15 amino acids. Germline loops: CDR1 SGHDT, CDR2 YYEEEE. The CDR3 spells CASSFGQGSYNEQFF. DNA for the CDR3: TGTGCCAGCAGCTTTGGACAGGGTTCCTACAATGAGCAGTTCTTC.

The chain uses TRBV19 and TRBJ2-2, with 8 bases that match TRBD1. V lost 4 bases and J lost 4; bases outside the gene matches: 11. The CDR3 has 17 amino acids. The germline V gene has CDR1 LNHDA and CDR2 SQIVND (reference sequence). CDR3 nucleotide sequence: TGTGCCAGTAGTACGCTTCCTACAGGGGGAGTCACCGGGGAGCTGTTTTTT. It codes for CASSTLPTGGVTGELFF.

V gene TRBV18 combines with J gene TRBJ1-1; 12 nucleotides agree with TRBD1. J lost 4 bases, V lost 2 bases, and 5 bases had no gene match. Germline V gene sequence: CDR1 KGHSH, CDR2 LQKENI. There are 16 residues in the CDR3. The CDR3 coding sequence is TGTGCCAGCTCACCAGAGGGACAGGGGGCGCTCACTGAAGCTTTCTTT. Protein: CASSPEGQGALTEAFF.

The CDR3 is CAVTWLAGAPKNIQYF. CDR3 DNA sequence: TGTGCCGTTACTTGGCTAGCGGGAGCACCCAAAAACATTCAGTACTTC. The chain joins TRBV9 to TRBJ2-4; 10 nucleotides line up with TRBD2. Germline-derived CDR1 and CDR2 are SGDLS and YYNGEE. Trimming at V came to 10 bases and at J to 2 bases, leaving 12 bases not matched to a gene. CDR3 length equals 16 residues.

The chain couples TRBV4-1 to TRBJ2-3; tentatively, D is TRBD2 (6 bases). V shed 1 base and J shed 2 bases, with 16 bases lying between them. The CDR3 has 17 amino acids. Germline V CDR1 and CDR2: MGHRA, YSYEKL. CDR3 sequence: CASSQVLSSAPTDTQYF. The CDR3 DNA is TGCGCCAGCAGCCAAGTTTTATCTAGCGCTCCCACAGATACGCAGTATTTT.

V is TRBV14 and J is TRBJ1-3, with unresolved D. Germline V gene lookup returns CDR1 SGHDN and CDR2 FVKESK. V was shortened by 5 bases and J by 2 bases, with 10 bases between the two germline ends. The CDR3 sequence is 14 residues long. The CDR3 protein is CASSDKVAGNTIYF. The CDR3 nucleotides read TGTGCCAGCAGCGACAAGGTTGCTGGAAACACCATATATTTT. The full variable domain, with the rest looked up from reference TRBV14 and TRBJ1-3, is EAGVTQFPSHSVIEKGQTVTLRCDPISGHDNLYWYRRVMGKEIKFLLHFVKESKQDESGMPNNRFLAERTGGTYSTLKVQPAELEDSGVYFCASSDKVAGNTIYFGEGSWLTVV.

V and J are TRBV6-1 and TRBJ1-4, with 11 bases matching TRBD1. Germline-derived CDR1 and CDR2 are MNHNS and SASEGT. V shed 0 bases, J shed 7 bases, and the junction held 4 bases outside the gene matches. This CDR3 is 16 amino acids long. Here the CDR3 DNA reads TGTGCCAGCAGTGAAGCGCTCGGGACAGGGGGTGAAAAACTGTTTTTT. This encodes CASSEALGTGGEKLFF.

The chain uses TRBV7-2 and TRBJ2-5; unclear D gene. Germline CDR1 SGHTA, CDR2 FQGNSA. V dropped 2 bases and J dropped 2 bases, with 6 bases sitting between them. The CDR3 is made up of 13 amino acids. CDR3 amino acids: CASSLRLQETQYF. The CDR3 DNA reads TGTGCCAGCAGCTTAAGACTGCAAGAGACCCAGTACTTC. The complete variable domain, with remaining parts taken from reference TRBV7-2 and TRBJ2-5, reads GAGVSQSPSNKVTEKGKDVELRCDPISGHTALYWYRQSLGQGLEFLIYFQGNSAPDKSGLPSDRFSAERTGGSVSTLTIQRTQQEDSAVYLCASSLRLQETQYFGPGTRLLVL.

J is TRBJ2-2 and V is TRBV11-3; possibly TRBD2 for D (5 bases). CDR3 length: 14 amino acids. Per germline, CDR1 SGHNT and CDR2 YENEEA. V was clipped by 5 bases and J by 5 bases, with 12 bases between them. In DNA, the CDR3 is TGTGCCAGCAGCCCCAGCGGTGGGACCGGGGAGCTGTTTTTT. Protein sequence: CASSPSGGTGELFF.

This chain links TRBV28 with TRBJ1-2; possibly TRBD1 for D (6 bases). Germline V gives CDR1 MDHEN, CDR2 SYDVKM. The CDR3 consists of 14 residues. The V end lost 0 bases, the J end lost 6 bases, and 11 bases lay between the germline ends. CDR3: CASSLWHRANGYTF. The DNA of the CDR3 is TGTGCCAGCAGTTTATGGCACAGGGCCAATGGCTACACCTTC.